This T cell receptor (beta chain) was obtained from a study of CD8+ T cells in alopecia areata. Study outcomes and limitations: Clonality in lesional scalp, especially alopecia totalis/universalis, exceeded that of normal scalp.

This CDR3 is built from 15 residues. V lost 4 bases to trimming and J lost 5 bases, with 18 bases between them. Germline loops: CDR1 SGHDT, CDR2 YYEEEE. This clone was seen a few times. Antigen unknown. Extraction of RNA preceded its reverse transcription into cDNA, which served as the sequencing template. Profiling relied on immunoSEQ multiplex PCR, and the TCRdb table lists in-frame clones only, not all of them. The sample has 120,000 or so clones; less than 80% are singletons. The chain recombines TRBV5-6 with TRBJ2-5; TRBD2 might be the D (5 bases). This receptor was taken from a human donor in good health. Sequenced: CD4+ T cells sorted from blood. The CDR3 loop reads CASSPSSSPRETQYF. Here the CDR3 DNA reads TGTGCCAGCAGCCCCTCATCTAGCCCCCGGGAGACCCAGTACTTC.